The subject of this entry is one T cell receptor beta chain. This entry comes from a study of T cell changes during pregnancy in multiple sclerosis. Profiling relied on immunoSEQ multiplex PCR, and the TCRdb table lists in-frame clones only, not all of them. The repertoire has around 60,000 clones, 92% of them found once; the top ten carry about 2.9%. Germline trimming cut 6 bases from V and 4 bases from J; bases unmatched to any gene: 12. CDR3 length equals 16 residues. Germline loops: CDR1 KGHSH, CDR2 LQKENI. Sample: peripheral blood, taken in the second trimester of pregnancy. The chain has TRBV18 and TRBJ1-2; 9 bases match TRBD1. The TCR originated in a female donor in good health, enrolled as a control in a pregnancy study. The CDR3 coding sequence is TGTGCCAGCTCCCTAAGAGGACAGGGGAGGGTCTATGGCTACACCTTC. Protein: CASSLRGQGRVYGYTF.